Included here is one TCR beta chain sequence, with context. The antigen it recognizes is unknown. No much larger clone is present one base from it, and per-base qualities are unavailable. For sequencing, an Illumina HiSeq 1500 was employed. The raw public data were reprocessed by TCRdb itself: fastp quality trimming at Q25, MiXCR clonotype calling, in-frame beta chains only. When rows share a CDR3 protein, they turn into one entry using the most common DNA and genes. Recorded for this sample are approximately 600,000 distinct CDR3 sequences; over 35% of them occurred a single time. The biggest ten clones account for 48% of the sample. The sample's treatment or condition label, in plain terms: in vitro stimulation with specific CMV peptide epitopes to enrich CMV-specific T cells. Including the terminal cysteine and phenylalanine, the CDR3 comprises 16 residues. The retained sequence is limited to the CDR3, 48 bases, with the frame set at the first base. CDR1 and CDR2, looked up from the germline V gene, are LGHNT and FRNRAP. V loses 1 base of germline sequence and J loses 0 bases, and the interval between the two ends is 11 bases.

This specimen belongs to a study of T cell repertoires in cytomegalovirus infection (dated by TCRdb to 2018 to 2020). For the wider study: Alongside well-studied HLA-B-restricted epitopes, the peptide stimulations were aimed at recently identified HLA-C-restricted CMV epitopes, whose presentation resists viral immunomodulation. Donor HLA type was relevant to the analysis, because carriage of CMV infection together with the matching HLA type was indicated by public TCR beta signatures.

Overall study outcomes, separate from this receptor: The ex vivo response was dominated by HLA-C-restricted CMV-specific TCR beta clonotypes, which also provided the single most frequent clonotype in two of eight donors. Cumulative frequency of public TCR beta family members discriminated carriers of CMV infection plus the relevant HLA type in this cohort and an independent roughly 340-donor cohort.

Sequenced material: cultured PBMCs, taken from culture after CMV antigen stimulation. The sequence came from a human donor in good health (CMV status not recorded). Some clones in this sample may be carry-over from other donors' samples. The receptor chain draws on TRBV12-5 and TRBJ2-3; no D gene can be assigned with confidence. The DNA sequence reads TGTGCTAGTGGTTTGGGTTTATCAGTTAGCACAGATACGCAGTATTTT. This gives the protein CASGLGLSVSTDTQYF.